This section outlines one TCR beta chain sequence together with its context. Its antigen is not identified. An end of the junction does not agree with germline; a read error may underlie this. This entry is derived from a study of CD8+CD57+ T cells in acquired aplastic anemia. Patients chosen for sequencing had shown CD8+CD57+ cell expansion by flow cytometry. The diagnosis in all patients was severe acquired aplastic anemia. None of the patients had been given any therapy when their blood was sampled. Profiling of TCR beta VDJ combinations and CDR3 sequences used genomic DNA as template. One entry per CDR3 protein results from TCRdb running MiXCR on the reads. Of 400,000 to 600,000 distinct CDR3 sequences listed, roughly a third were seen once; the top ten hold less than 1%. Study-wide results and limits: Between the patient and control groups, CD8+ Simpson's diversity did not differ significantly.

Germline-derived CDR1 and CDR2 are DFQATT and SNEGSKA (reference sequence). This CDR3 has 14 residues. The rearrangement joins TRBV20-1 to TRBJ2-1; a weak D match, TRBD2 (5 bases). Sequenced: sorted CD4+, CD8+, or CD8+CD57+ T cells (not recorded which) from PBMCs. This receptor was taken from a human donor with aplastic anemia. Here the CDR3 reads CSARYAGVDNGQFF. The CDR3 coding sequence is TGCAGTGCTAGATATGCCGGGGTCGACAATGGGCAGTTCTTC.